This T cell receptor (beta chain) is from a study of blood T cell repertoires in COVID-19. Study background: Italy, Spain and the United States were the sources of the convalescent and acute COVID-19 samples.

Assay: immunoSEQ multiplex PCR; the TCRdb copy retains only in-frame clones and omits some. This table holds some 110,000 clones, 81% found once. Germline loops: CDR1 SGDLS, CDR2 YYNGEE. The junction had 2 bases not matched to a gene; V was cut back by 0 bases and J by 6 bases. The CDR3 runs 13 residues. Source material: peripheral blood. The V and J genes are TRBV9 and TRBJ2-7; TRBD1 agrees at 8 bases. The TCR originated in an older man with acute or convalescent COVID-19. CDR3 nucleotide sequence: TGTGCCAGCAGCGTAGGAACAGGGGGCGAGCAGTACTTC. Amino acid sequence: CASSVGTGGEQYF.